Listed below are T cell receptor beta chains from one sample, sequenced in a study of CD8 T cells in ankylosing spondylitis. Each CDR3 protein is one row after TCRdb ran MiXCR on the 5' RACE reads. The table lists 300,000 to 350,000 distinct CDR3 sequences, under 25% of them singletons. The sequenced material came from blood, either unsorted or a sorted T cell fraction (not recorded which). These receptors all stem from a female donor with ankylosing spondylitis or in good health (not recorded which). Both conserved end residues are part of each CDR3. Each record gives: D gene, J gene, clone size, V gene, CDR3 DNA, CDR3 protein. The D gene is left open where the match is weak. Size tells how often a clone was seen (once, few, many) or the class of an expanded clone, and some rows leave it out.

D gene: -; J gene: TRBJ2-1; clone size: many; V gene: TRBV18; CDR3 DNA: TGTGCCAGCTCACCACTAAACGGACTAGGGGGTGAGCAGTTCTTC; CDR3 protein: CASSPLNGLGGEQFF
D gene: -; J gene: TRBJ2-4; clone size: few; V gene: TRBV7-9; CDR3 DNA: TGTGCCAGCAGCCCCTCCGGCCAGATGGTAAACATTCAGTACTTC; CDR3 protein: CASSPSGQMVNIQYF
D gene: -; J gene: TRBJ2-1; clone size: -; V gene: TRBV10-2; CDR3 DNA: TGCGCCAGCAGTGACCCGGGACAGGGAGGAGCGGGGGCCACCTACAATGAGCAGTTCTTC; CDR3 protein: CASSDPGQGGAGATYNEQFF
D gene: TRBD2; J gene: TRBJ2-7; clone size: -; V gene: TRBV3-1; CDR3 DNA: TGTGCCAGCAGCCAAGTCCCTAGCGGTACCTCCTACGAGCAGTACTTC; CDR3 protein: CASSQVPSGTSYEQYF
D gene: -; J gene: TRBJ2-1; clone size: -; V gene: TRBV3-1; CDR3 DNA: TGTGCCAGCAGCCAATTCACCTTCTCAGGGCATAGCGATGAGCAGTTCTTC; CDR3 protein: CASSQFTFSGHSDEQFF
D gene: -; J gene: TRBJ1-5; clone size: few; V gene: TRBV12-5; CDR3 DNA: TGTGCTAGTGGTTTGGGGGTTGGGCAGCCCCAGCATTTT; CDR3 protein: CASGLGVGQPQHF
D gene: TRBD1; J gene: TRBJ2-7; clone size: many; V gene: TRBV5-1; CDR3 DNA: TGCGCCAGCAGCTTGTGGGACAGAGATCGGGAGCAGTACTTC; CDR3 protein: CASSLWDRDREQYF
D gene: TRBD1; J gene: TRBJ2-3; clone size: few; V gene: TRBV6-1; CDR3 DNA: TGTGCCAGCAGTCCGGGACAGGTTGTGGGGACAGATACGCAGTATTTT; CDR3 protein: CASSPGQVVGTDTQYF
D gene: -; J gene: TRBJ1-1; clone size: few; V gene: TRBV10-3; CDR3 DNA: TGTGCCATCGGGAGAGCAGGGTTATCAGAAGCTTTCTTT; CDR3 protein: CAIGRAGLSEAFF
D gene: TRBD1; J gene: TRBJ2-3; clone size: few; V gene: TRBV9; CDR3 DNA: TGTGCCAGCAGCCTCCGTGGACAGGGGTTGCCAGATACGCAGTATTTT; CDR3 protein: CASSLRGQGLPDTQYF
D gene: -; J gene: TRBJ2-3; clone size: many; V gene: TRBV10-3; CDR3 DNA: TGTGCCATCAGTGAGGGGCAGGACACAGATACGCAGTATTTT; CDR3 protein: CAISEGQDTDTQYF
D gene: TRBD2; J gene: TRBJ2-2; clone size: few; V gene: TRBV12-3/TRBV12-4; CDR3 DNA: TGTGCCAGCAGTAACGATCCGGGACTAAACACCGGGGAGCTGTTTTTT; CDR3 protein: CASSNDPGLNTGELFF
D gene: TRBD2; J gene: TRBJ2-1; clone size: once; V gene: TRBV19; CDR3 DNA: TGTGCCAGTAGTATTTTAAAAGGCGGGAGTACAGACAATGAGCAGTTCTTC; CDR3 protein: CASSILKGGSTDNEQFF
D gene: -; J gene: TRBJ1-2; clone size: -; V gene: TRBV18; CDR3 DNA: TGTGCCAGCTCACCAGACATGGGCTATGGCTACACCTTC; CDR3 protein: CASSPDMGYGYTF
D gene: -; J gene: TRBJ2-3; clone size: -; V gene: TRBV7-9; CDR3 DNA: TGTGCCACCCAACGGAGCACAGATACGCAGTATTTT; CDR3 protein: CATQRSTDTQYF
D gene: -; J gene: TRBJ1-1; clone size: -; V gene: TRBV30; CDR3 DNA: TGTGCCTGGAGCAAGGTAGGGTCGAACACTGAAGCTTTCTTT; CDR3 protein: CAWSKVGSNTEAFF
D gene: -; J gene: TRBJ2-7; clone size: -; V gene: TRBV4-3; CDR3 DNA: TGCGCCAGCAGCCAAGATTTACGACGGGGATGGGACGAGCAGTACTTC; CDR3 protein: CASSQDLRRGWDEQYF
D gene: TRBD2; J gene: TRBJ2-3; clone size: -; V gene: TRBV20-1; CDR3 DNA: TGCTGTGCTAGGGGTCCGGGGGCTAGCGGGCCTTCCACAGATACGCAGTATTTT; CDR3 protein: CCARGPGASGPSTDTQYF
D gene: TRBD1; J gene: TRBJ1-1; clone size: many; V gene: TRBV20-1; CDR3 DNA: TGCAGTGCCAACAGGGGGCTTTACACTGAAGCTTTCTTT; CDR3 protein: CSANRGLYTEAFF
D gene: -; J gene: TRBJ2-7; clone size: -; V gene: TRBV12-3/TRBV12-4; CDR3 DNA: TGTGCCAGCAGTCTACAGGGGGGGTACTACGAGCAGTACTTC; CDR3 protein: CASSLQGGYYEQYF
D gene: -; J gene: TRBJ2-2; clone size: -; V gene: TRBV10-2; CDR3 DNA: TGCGCCAGCACGGATATTCCCTACACCGGGGAGCTGTTTTTT; CDR3 protein: CASTDIPYTGELFF
D gene: -; J gene: TRBJ1-2; clone size: few; V gene: TRBV9; CDR3 DNA: TGTGCCAGCAGCGTGACTGATAACTATGGCTACACCTTC; CDR3 protein: CASSVTDNYGYTF
D gene: TRBD1; J gene: TRBJ1-1; clone size: -; V gene: TRBV7-2; CDR3 DNA: TGTGCCAGCAGCTTGGACAGGGCAAAGATGAACACTGAAGCTTTCTTT; CDR3 protein: CASSLDRAKMNTEAFF
D gene: TRBD2; J gene: TRBJ2-1; clone size: few; V gene: TRBV12-3/TRBV12-4; CDR3 DNA: TGTGCCAGTAAGCGGGAGGGGTACAATGAGCAGTTCTTC; CDR3 protein: CASKREGYNEQFF
D gene: -; J gene: TRBJ1-3; clone size: -; V gene: TRBV29-1; CDR3 DNA: TGCAGCATCCGCTCTGGAAACACCATATATTTT; CDR3 protein: CSIRSGNTIYF
D gene: TRBD2; J gene: TRBJ2-7; clone size: -; V gene: TRBV6-2/TRBV6-3; CDR3 DNA: TGTGCCAGCAGTTCTGCGGGAGTATCGACGGCCGAGCAGTACTTC; CDR3 protein: CASSSAGVSTAEQYF
D gene: TRBD1; J gene: TRBJ2-5; clone size: -; V gene: TRBV29-1; CDR3 DNA: TGCAGCGCCCAAACAGGGGGAGAGACCCAGTACTTC; CDR3 protein: CSAQTGGETQYF